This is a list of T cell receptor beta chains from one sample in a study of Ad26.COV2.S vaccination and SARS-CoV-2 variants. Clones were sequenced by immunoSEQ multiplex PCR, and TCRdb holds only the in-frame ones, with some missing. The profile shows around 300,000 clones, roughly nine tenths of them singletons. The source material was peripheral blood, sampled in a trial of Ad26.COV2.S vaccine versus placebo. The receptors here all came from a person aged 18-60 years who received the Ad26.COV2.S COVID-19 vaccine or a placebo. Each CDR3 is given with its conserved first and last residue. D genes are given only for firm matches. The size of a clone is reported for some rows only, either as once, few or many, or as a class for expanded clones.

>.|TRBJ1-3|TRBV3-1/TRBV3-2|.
TGTGCCAGCAGCCAAGTAAGAGGGGTCGGAAACACCATATATTTT
CASSQVRGVGNTIYF
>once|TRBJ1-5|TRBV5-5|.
TGTGCCAGCAGCCTCCTCGTCAATCAGCCCCAGCATTTT
CASSLLVNQPQHF
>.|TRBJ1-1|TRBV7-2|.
TGTGCCAGCAGCTTCGTCCGCAGAGAAGCTTTCTTT
CASSFVRREAFF
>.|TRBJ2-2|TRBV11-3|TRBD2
TGTGCCAGCAGCCCCGGGACTAGCGGGAGGAAAACCGGGGAGCTGTTTTTT
CASSPGTSGRKTGELFF
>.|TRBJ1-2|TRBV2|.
TGTGCCAGCAGGCCACTAAGGACGGACGTGAGGGGCTACACCTTC
CASRPLRTDVRGYTF
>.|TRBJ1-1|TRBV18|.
TGTGCCAGCTCACCACCGGAGGGACTTGGGGCTTTCTTT
CASSPPEGLGAFF
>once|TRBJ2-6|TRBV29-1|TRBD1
TGCAGCGTCGGCAAGGGACAGGGGAAAGCTGGGGCCAACGTCCTGACTTTC
CSVGKGQGKAGANVLTF
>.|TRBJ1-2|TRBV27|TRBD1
TGTGCCAGCAGTCTGAGACAGGGCTACTATGGCTACACCTTC
CASSLRQGYYGYTF
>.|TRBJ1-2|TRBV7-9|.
TGTGCCAGCAGCTTAAATTACCAGGCCGACTATGGCTACACCTTC
CASSLNYQADYGYTF
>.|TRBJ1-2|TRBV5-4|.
TGTGCCAGCAGCTTATACGACCGTAACTATGGCTACACCTTC
CASSLYDRNYGYTF
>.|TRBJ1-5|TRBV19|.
TGTGCCAGTAGTATAGATCTATCGGGGAGCGGCAATCAGCCCCAGCATTTT
CASSIDLSGSGNQPQHF
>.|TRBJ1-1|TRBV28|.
TGTGCCAGCAGCTTGGGGCCAGGGGCCTTGGCTGAAGCTTTCTTT
CASSLGPGALAEAFF
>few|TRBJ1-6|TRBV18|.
TGTGCCAGCTCGCTAAACAGGGACTCACCCCTCCACTTT
CASSLNRDSPLHF
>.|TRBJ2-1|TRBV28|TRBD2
TGTGCCAGCACCGAAAGCGGGAGCTCCTACAATGAGCAGTTCTTC
CASTESGSSYNEQFF
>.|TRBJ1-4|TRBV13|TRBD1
TGTGCCAGCAGGGGACCGACAGGGGATGAAAAACTGTTTTTT
CASRGPTGDEKLFF
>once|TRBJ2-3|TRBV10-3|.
TGTGCCATCTCAAGACAGTTCCCTCGCACAGATACGCAGTATTTT
CAISRQFPRTDTQYF
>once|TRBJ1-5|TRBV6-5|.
TGTGCCAGCAGGGGACTTTCAGGTACCAATCAGCCCCAGCATTTT
CASRGLSGTNQPQHF
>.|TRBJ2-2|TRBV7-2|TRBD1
TGTGCCAGCAGCTTAGGGCCGGGACAGGGGGAGAGGTCCGGGGAGCTGTTTTTT
CASSLGPGQGERSGELFF
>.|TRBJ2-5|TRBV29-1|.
TGCAGCGGGATTGGGGAAGAGACCCAGTACTTC
CSGIGEETQYF
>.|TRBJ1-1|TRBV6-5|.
TGTGCCAGCAGTTACAGGGTTGCTTTCTTT
CASSYRVAFF
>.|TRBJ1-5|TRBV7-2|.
TGTGCCAGCAGCTTCGGGGGATCTGGCAATCAGCCCCAGCATTTT
CASSFGGSGNQPQHF
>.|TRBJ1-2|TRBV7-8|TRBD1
TGTGCCAGCAGCTTAACACAGGGGGCGACCTATGGCTACACCTTC
CASSLTQGATYGYTF
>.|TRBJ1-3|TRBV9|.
TGTGCCAGCAGCGTAGGATCAGCGAGCTCTGGAAACACCATATATTTT
CASSVGSASSGNTIYF
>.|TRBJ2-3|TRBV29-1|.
TGCAGCGCTAACAGGGGAGGTGCCGGAGATACGCAGTATTTT
CSANRGGAGDTQYF
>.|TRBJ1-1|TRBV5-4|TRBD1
TGTGCCAGCAGCTGGGCGACAGGGGCTGAAGCTTTCTTT
CASSWATGAEAFF
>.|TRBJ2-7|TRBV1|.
TGCACCAGCAGCCAAGCGACCCTCTCTAGCGTGCCCTACGAGCAGTACTTC
CTSSQATLSSVPYEQYF
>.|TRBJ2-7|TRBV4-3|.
TGCGCCAGCAGCCAAGTTCGGGGGTATAACTACGAGCAGTACTTC
CASSQVRGYNYEQYF
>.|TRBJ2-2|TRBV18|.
TGTGCCAGCTCACCGCTCAACAGGAAAGGCACCGGGGAGCTGTTTTTT
CASSPLNRKGTGELFF
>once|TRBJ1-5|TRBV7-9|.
TGTGCCAGCAGCTTAAGTCAGGGTGATCAGCCCCAGCATTTT
CASSLSQGDQPQHF
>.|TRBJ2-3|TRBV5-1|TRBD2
TGCGCCAGCAGCCCGGGACTAGCGGGAGGTCCGCAGTATTTT
CASSPGLAGGPQYF
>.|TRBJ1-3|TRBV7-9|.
TGTGCCAGCAGCTCTGTGGCGGAGGGAAACACCATATATTTT
CASSSVAEGNTIYF
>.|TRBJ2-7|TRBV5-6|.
TGTGCCAGCAGCTTGGAGGGTAGGGGGGCAAACACCTACGAGCAGTACTTC
CASSLEGRGANTYEQYF
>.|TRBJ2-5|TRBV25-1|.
TGTGCCAGCAGTGAATGGGAGGCGGGTCCATCCCCAGAGACCCAGTACTTC
CASSEWEAGPSPETQYF
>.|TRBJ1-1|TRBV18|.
TGTGCCAGCTCACCATTAACGGGGGAAGCTTTCTTT
CASSPLTGEAFF
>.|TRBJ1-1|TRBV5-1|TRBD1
TGCGCCAGCAGCTTGGGGGGACAGAGCACTGAAGCTTTCTTT
CASSLGGQSTEAFF
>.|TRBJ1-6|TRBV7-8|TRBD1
TGTGCCAGCAGCCGTTCCGGGACAGGGGGCTTAGATTCACCCCTCCACTTT
CASSRSGTGGLDSPLHF
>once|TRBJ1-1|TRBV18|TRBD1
TGTGCCAGCTCAACCATTCCGGGACAGCTGTCGAGCACTGAAGCTTTCTTT
CASSTIPGQLSSTEAFF
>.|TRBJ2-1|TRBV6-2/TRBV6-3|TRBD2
TGTGCCAGCAGTTTGAGACTAGCGTGGATCTTC
CASSLRLAWIF
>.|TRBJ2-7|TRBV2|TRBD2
TGTGCCAGCAGTGAAGAAAGACTAGCTGCCGAGCAGTACTTC
CASSEERLAAEQYF
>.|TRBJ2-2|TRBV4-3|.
TGCGCCAGCAGCCAAGACGGTAGCTACCTCACCGGGGAGCTGTTTTTT
CASSQDGSYLTGELFF
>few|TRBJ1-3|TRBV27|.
TGTGCCAGCAGTTTCGCCTTCTCTGGAAACACCATATATTTT
CASSFAFSGNTIYF
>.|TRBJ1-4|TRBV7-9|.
TGTGCCAGCAGCTTAGTCGGAGGGGGTGCAAATAATGAAAAACTGTTTTTT
CASSLVGGGANNEKLFF
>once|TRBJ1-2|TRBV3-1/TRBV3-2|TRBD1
TGTGCCAGCAGCCAAATGGACAGGGGAAATGGCTACACCTTC
CASSQMDRGNGYTF
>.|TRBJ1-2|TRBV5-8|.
TGTGCCAGCAGCCTGAGGGGATATGGCTACACCTTC
CASSLRGYGYTF
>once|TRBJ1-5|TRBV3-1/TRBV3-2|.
TGTGCCAGCAGCCAAGGGGTTTTTCAGCCCCAGCATTTT
CASSQGVFQPQHF
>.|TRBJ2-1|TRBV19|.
TGTGCCACATCAAAACAGGGTGGGGGTGAGCAGTTCTTC
CATSKQGGGEQFF
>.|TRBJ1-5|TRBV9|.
TGTGCCAGCAGCGTAGGGGAAAATCAGCCCCAGCATTTT
CASSVGENQPQHF
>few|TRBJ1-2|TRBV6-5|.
TGTGCCAGCAGTTACGGGGGAGAGGGTGGCTACACCTTC
CASSYGGEGGYTF
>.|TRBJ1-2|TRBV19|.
TGTGCCAGTAGTCCGACGGGGGGAGGAAACTATGGCTACACCTTC
CASSPTGGGNYGYTF
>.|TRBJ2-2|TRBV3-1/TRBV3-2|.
TGTGCCAGCAGCCAGACCGGGGAGCTGTTTTTT
CASSQTGELFF
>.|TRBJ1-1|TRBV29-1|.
TGCAGCGTTGAGGTACAGGGAACTGAAGCTTTCTTT
CSVEVQGTEAFF
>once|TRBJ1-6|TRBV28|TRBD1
TGTGCCAGCGGGACAGGGGATTCCTCGTCGAATAATTCACCCCTCCACTTT
CASGTGDSSSNNSPLHF